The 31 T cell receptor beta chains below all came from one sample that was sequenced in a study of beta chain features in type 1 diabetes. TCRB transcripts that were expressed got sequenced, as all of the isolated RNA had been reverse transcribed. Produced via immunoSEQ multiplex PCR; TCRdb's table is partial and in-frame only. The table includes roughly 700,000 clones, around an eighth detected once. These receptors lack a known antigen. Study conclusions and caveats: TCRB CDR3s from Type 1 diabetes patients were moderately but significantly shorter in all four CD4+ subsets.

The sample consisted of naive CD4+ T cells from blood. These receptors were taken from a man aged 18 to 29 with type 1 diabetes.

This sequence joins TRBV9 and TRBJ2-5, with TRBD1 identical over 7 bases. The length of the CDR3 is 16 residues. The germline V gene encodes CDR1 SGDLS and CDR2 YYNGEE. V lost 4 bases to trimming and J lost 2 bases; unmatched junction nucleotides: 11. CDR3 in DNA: TGTGCCAGCAGCCCGCATTTGACAGGGTCGCAAGAGACCCAGTACTTC. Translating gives CASSPHLTGSQETQYF.

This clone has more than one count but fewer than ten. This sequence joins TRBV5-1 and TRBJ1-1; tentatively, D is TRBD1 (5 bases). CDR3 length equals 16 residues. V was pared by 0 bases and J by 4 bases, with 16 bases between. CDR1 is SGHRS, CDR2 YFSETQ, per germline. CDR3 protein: CASSLGSPGYGTEAFF. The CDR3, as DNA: TGCGCCAGCAGCTTGGGTTCCCCAGGGTACGGCACTGAAGCTTTCTTT.

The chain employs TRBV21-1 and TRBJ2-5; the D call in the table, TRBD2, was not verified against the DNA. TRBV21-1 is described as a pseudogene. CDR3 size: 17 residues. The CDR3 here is CASSKALVAGIQETQYF. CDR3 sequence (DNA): TGTGCCAGCAGCAAAGCTTTGGTAGCGGGGATCCAAGAGACCCAGTACTTC.

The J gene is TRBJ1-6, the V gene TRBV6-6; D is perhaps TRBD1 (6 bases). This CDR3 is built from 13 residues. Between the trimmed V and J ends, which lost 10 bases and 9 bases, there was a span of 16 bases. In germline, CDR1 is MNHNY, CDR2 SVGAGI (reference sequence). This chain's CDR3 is CATLTGMGSPLHF. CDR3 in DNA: TGTGCCACCCTCACAGGGATGGGTTCACCCCTCCACTTT.

In DNA form, the CDR3 reads TGTGCCAGCATGGGGGCAGATCAGCCCCAGCATTTT. Its translation is CASMGADQPQHF. This rearrangement joins TRBV28 to TRBJ1-5; D is perhaps TRBD1 (6 bases). This CDR3 comprises 12 residues. Germline V gene sequence: CDR1 MDHEN, CDR2 SYDVKM. V dropped 7 bases and J dropped 5 bases, with 9 bases sitting between them. The variable domain in full, completed from reference TRBV28 and TRBJ1-5, reads DVKVTQSSRYLVKRTGEKVFLECVQDMDHENMFWYRQDPGLGLRLIYFSYDVKMKEKGDIPEGYSVSREKKERFSLILESASTNQTSMYLCASMGADQPQHFGDGTRLSIL.

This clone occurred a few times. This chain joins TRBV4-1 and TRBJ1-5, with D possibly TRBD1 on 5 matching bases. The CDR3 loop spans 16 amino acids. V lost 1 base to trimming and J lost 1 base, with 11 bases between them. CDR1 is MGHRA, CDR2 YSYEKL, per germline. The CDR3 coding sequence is TGCGCCAGCAGCCAAGTGAGGGGCGGGAGCAATCAGCCCCAGCATTTT. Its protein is CASSQVRGGSNQPQHF.

In DNA form, the CDR3 reads TGCAGCGCGGGTCAGGGGCAGGGTAAAACTTTCTTT. It encodes CSAGQGQGKTFF. This chain joins TRBV29-1 and TRBJ1-1, with D possibly TRBD1 on 6 matching bases. Germline CDR1 SQVTM, CDR2 ANQGSEA. This CDR3 has 12 residues. V shed 7 bases and J shed 12 bases, with 21 bases lying between them.

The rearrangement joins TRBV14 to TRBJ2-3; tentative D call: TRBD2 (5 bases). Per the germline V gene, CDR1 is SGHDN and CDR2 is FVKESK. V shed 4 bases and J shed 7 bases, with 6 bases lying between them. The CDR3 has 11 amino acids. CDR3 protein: CASSPGYTQYF. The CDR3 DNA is TGTGCCAGCAGCCCGGGATATACGCAGTATTTT.

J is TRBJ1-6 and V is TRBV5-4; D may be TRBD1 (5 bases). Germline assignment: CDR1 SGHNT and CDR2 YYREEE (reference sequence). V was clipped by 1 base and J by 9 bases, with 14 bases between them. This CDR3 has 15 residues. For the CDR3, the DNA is TGTGCCAGCAGCTTGTCAATCCAGGGCGGTTCACCCCTCCACTTT. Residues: CASSLSIQGGSPLHF.

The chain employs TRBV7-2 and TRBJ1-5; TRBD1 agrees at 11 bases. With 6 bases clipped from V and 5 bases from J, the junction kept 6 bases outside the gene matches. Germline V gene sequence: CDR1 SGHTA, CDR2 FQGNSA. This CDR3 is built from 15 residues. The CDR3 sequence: CASSSGTGGYQPQHF. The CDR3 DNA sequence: TGTGCCAGCAGTTCCGGGACAGGGGGATATCAGCCCCAGCATTTT.

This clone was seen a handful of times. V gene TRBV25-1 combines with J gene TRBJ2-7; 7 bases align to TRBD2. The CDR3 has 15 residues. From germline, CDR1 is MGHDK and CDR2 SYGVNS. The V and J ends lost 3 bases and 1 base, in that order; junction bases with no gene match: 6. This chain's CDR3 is CASSEGGARSYEQYF. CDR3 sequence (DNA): TGTGCCAGCAGTGAGGGAGGGGCTCGGTCCTACGAGCAGTACTTC.

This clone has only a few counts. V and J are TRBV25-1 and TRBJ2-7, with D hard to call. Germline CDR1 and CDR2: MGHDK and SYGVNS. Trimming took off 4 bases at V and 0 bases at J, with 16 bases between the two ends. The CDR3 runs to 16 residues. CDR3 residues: CASSATRPVGSYEQYF. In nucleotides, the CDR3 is TGTGCCAGCAGTGCTACCCGTCCAGTAGGCTCCTACGAGCAGTACTTC.

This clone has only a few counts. CDR3 residues: CATSSRGQGTYEQYF. CDR3 coding DNA: TGTGCCACCAGCTCTCGGGGACAGGGTACCTACGAGCAGTACTTC. The chain joins TRBV15 to TRBJ2-7; 9 bases map to TRBD1. Per germline, CDR1 LNHNV and CDR2 YYDKDF (reference sequence). The CDR3 consists of 15 residues. The J segment lost 2 bases and the V segment lost 5 bases, leaving 7 bases of the junction unmatched.

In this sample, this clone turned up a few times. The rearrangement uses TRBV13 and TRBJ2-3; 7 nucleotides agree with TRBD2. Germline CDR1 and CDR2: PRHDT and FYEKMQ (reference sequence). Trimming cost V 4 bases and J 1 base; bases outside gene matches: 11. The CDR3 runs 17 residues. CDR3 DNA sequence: TGTGCCAGCAGCTCCCCCTGGGCGGGGGATCGCACAGATACGCAGTATTTT. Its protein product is CASSSPWAGDRTDTQYF.

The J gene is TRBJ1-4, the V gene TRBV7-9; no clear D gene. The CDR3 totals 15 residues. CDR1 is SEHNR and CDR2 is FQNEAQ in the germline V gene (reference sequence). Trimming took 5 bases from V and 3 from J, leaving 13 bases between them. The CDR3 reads CASSADRASNEKLFF. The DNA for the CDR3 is TGTGCCAGCAGCGCTGACCGAGCCTCTAATGAAAAACTGTTTTTT.

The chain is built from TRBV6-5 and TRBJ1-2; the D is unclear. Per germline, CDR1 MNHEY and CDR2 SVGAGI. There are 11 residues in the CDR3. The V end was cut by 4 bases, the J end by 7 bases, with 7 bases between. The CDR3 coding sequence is TGTGCCAGCAGTTCCACGGGTGGCTACACCTTC. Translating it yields CASSSTGGYTF.

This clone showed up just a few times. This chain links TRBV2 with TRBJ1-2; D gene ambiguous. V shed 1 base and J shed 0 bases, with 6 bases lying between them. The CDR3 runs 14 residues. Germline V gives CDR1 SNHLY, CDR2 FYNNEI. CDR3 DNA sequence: TGTGCCAGCAGTGAAGGGCTAGCTAACTATGGCTACACCTTC. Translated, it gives CASSEGLANYGYTF.

This chain's CDR3 is CASSPSGEAGANVLTF. In DNA, the CDR3 is TGTGCCAGTAGTCCCAGCGGGGAAGCTGGGGCCAACGTCCTGACTTTC. The chain is built from TRBV19 and TRBJ2-6, with TRBD2 identical over 7 bases. CDR1 is LNHDA and CDR2 is SQIVND in the germline V gene (reference sequence). The length of the CDR3 is 16 residues. V gave up 5 bases and J gave up 2 bases; unmatched junction bases: 6.

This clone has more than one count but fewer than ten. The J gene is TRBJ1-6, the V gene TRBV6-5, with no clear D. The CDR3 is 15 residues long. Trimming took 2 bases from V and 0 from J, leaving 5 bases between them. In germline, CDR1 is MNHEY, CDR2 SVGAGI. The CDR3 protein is CASSYDGSYNSPLHF. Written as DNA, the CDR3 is TGTGCCAGCAGTTACGATGGCTCCTATAATTCACCCCTCCACTTT.

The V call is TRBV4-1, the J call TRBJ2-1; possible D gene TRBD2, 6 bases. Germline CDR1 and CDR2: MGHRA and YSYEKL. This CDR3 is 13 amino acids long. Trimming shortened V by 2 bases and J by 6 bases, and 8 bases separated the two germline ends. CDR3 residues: CASSQRGLNEQFF. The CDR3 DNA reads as TGCGCCAGCAGCCAACGGGGACTCAATGAGCAGTTCTTC.

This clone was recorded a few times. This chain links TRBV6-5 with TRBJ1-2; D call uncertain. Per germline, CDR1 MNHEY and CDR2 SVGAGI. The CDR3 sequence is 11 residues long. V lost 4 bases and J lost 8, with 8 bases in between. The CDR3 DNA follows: TGTGCCAGCAGTTCTGGTCGGGGCTACACCTTC. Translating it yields CASSSGRGYTF.

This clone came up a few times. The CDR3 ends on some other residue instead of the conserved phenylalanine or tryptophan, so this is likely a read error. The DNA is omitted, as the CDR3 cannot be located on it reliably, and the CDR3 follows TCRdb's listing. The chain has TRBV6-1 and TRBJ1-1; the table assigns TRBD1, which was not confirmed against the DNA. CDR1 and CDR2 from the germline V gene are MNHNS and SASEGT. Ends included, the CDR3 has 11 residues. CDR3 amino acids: CASSDLKQGTV.

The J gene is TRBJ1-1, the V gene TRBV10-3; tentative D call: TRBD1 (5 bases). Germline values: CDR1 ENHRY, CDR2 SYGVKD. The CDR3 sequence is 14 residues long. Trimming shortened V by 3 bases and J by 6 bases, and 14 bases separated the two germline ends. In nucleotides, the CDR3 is TGTGCCATCAGTGATTTCCAGGGAAGGGCTGAAGCTTTCTTT. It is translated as CAISDFQGRAEAFF.

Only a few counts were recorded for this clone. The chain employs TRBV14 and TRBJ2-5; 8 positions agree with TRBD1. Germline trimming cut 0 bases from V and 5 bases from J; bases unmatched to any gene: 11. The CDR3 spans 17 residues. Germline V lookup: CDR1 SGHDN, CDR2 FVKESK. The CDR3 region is CASSQDLSAGGRETQYF. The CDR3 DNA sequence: TGTGCCAGCAGCCAAGATTTGTCGGCAGGGGGCCGGGAGACCCAGTACTTC.

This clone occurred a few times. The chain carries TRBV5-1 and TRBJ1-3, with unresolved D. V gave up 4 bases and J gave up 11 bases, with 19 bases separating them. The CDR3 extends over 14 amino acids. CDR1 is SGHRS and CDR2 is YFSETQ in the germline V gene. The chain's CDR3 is CASSPGIPPAPIYF. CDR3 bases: TGCGCCAGCAGCCCCGGGATACCCCCAGCCCCCATATATTTT.

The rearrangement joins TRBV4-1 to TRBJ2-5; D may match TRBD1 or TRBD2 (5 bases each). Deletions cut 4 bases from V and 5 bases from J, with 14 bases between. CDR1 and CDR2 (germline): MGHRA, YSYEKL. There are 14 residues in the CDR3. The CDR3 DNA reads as TGCGCCAGCAGCCTTAGGGACGCGTCTGAGACCCAGTACTTC. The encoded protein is CASSLRDASETQYF.

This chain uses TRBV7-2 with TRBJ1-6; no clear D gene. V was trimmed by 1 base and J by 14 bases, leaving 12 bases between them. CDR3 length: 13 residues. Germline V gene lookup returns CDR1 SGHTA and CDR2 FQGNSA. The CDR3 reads CASSLVQVQALHF. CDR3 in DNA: TGTGCCAGCAGCTTAGTTCAGGTCCAAGCCCTCCACTTT.

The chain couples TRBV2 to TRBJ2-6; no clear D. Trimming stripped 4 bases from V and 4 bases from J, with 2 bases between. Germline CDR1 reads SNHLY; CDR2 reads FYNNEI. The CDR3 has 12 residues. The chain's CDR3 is CASSGGANVLTF. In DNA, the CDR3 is TGTGCCAGCAGTGGAGGGGCCAACGTCCTGACTTTC.

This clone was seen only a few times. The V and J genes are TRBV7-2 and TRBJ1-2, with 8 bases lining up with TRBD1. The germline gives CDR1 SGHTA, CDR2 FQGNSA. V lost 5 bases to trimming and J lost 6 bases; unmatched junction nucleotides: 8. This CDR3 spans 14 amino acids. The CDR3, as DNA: TGTGCCAGCAGCACCTACAGGGGGGGCGATGGCTACACCTTC. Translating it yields CASSTYRGGDGYTF.

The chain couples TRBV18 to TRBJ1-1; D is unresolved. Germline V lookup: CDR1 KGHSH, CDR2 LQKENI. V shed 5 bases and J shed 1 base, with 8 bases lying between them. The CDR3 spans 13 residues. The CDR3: CASSGSQNTEAFF. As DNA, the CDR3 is TGTGCCAGCTCAGGGTCCCAGAACACTGAAGCTTTCTTT.

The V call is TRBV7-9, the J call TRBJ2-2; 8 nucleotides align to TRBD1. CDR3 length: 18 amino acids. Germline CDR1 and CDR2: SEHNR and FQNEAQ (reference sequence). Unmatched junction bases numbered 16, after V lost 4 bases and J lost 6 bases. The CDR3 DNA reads TGTGCCAGCAGCTCGAGGACAGGGTTCCTCCAGTTCTCCGGGGAGCTGTTTTTT. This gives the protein CASSSRTGFLQFSGELFF.